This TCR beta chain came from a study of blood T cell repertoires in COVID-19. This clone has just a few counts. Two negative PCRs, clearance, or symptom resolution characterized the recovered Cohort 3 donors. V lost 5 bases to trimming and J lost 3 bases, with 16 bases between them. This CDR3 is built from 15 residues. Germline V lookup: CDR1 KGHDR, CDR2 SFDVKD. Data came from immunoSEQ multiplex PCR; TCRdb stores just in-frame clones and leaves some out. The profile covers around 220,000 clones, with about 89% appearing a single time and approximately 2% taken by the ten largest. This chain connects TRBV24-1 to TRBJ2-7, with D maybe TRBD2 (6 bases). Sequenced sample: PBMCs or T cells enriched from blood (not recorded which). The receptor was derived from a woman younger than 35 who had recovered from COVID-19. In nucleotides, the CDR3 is TGTGCCACCAGTGGGTCGGGGGTTTGTTGCTACGAGCAGTACTTC. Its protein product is CATSGSGVCCYEQYF.